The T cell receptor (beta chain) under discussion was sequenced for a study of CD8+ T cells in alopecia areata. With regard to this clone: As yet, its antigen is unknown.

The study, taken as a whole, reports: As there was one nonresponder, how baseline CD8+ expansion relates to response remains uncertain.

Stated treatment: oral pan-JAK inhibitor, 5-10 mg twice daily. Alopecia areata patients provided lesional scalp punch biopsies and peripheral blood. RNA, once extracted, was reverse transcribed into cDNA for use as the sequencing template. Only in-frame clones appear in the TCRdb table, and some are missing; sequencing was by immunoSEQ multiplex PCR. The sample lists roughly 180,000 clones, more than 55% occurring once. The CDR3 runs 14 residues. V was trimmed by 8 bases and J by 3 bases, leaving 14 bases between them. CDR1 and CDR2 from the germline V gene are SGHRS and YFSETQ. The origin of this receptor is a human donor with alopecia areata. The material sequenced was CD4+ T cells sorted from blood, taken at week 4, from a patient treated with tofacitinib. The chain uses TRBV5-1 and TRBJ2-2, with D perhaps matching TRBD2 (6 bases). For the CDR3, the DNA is TGCGCCAGTAGAGGGGACTCTTACACCGGGGAGCTGTTTTTT. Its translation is CASRGDSYTGELFF.